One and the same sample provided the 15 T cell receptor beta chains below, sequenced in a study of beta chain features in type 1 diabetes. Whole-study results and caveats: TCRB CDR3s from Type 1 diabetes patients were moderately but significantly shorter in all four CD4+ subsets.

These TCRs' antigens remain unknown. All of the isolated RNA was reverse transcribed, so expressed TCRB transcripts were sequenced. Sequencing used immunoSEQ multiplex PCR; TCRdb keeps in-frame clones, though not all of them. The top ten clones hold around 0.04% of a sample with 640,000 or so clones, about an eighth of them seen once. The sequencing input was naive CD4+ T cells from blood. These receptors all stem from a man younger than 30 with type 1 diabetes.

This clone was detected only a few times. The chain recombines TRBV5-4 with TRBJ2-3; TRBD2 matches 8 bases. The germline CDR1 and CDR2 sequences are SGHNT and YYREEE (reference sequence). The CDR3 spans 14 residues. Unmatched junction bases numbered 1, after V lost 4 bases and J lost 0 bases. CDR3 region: CASSRGGSTDTQYF. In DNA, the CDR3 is TGTGCCAGCAGCCGCGGGGGGAGCACAGATACGCAGTATTTT. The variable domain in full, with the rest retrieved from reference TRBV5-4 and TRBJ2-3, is ETGVTQSPTHLIKTRGQQVTLRCSSQSGHNTVSWYQQALGQGPQFIFQYYREEENGRGNFPPRFSGLQFPNYSSELNVNALELDDSALYLCASSRGGSTDTQYFGPGTRLTVL.

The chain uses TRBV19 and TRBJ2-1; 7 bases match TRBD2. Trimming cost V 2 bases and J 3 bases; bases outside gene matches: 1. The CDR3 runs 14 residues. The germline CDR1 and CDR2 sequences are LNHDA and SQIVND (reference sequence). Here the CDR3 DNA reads TGTGCCAGTAGTATACCGGGGGGCTACAATGAGCAGTTCTTC. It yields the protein CASSIPGGYNEQFF.

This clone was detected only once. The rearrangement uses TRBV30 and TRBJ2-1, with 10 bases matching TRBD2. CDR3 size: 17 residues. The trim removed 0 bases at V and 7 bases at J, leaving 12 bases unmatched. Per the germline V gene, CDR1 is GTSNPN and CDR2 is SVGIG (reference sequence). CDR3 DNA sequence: TGTGCCTGGAGTGTAGACCCCCCTAGCGGGAGAGGTAATGAGCAGTTCTTC. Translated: CAWSVDPPSGRGNEQFF.

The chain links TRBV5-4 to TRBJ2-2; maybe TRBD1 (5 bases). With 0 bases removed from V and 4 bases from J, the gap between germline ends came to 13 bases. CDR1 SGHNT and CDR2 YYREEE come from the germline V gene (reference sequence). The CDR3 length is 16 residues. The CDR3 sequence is CASSLGTSFGTGELFF. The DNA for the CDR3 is TGTGCCAGCAGCTTGGGGACATCCTTTGGCACCGGGGAGCTGTTTTTT.

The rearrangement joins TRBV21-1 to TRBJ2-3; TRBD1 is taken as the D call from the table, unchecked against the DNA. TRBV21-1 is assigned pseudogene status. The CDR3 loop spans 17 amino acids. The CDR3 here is CASSTPPLRGHTDTQYF. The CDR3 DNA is TGTGCCAGCAGCACCCCTCCTCTCCGGGGACACACAGATACGCAGTATTTT.

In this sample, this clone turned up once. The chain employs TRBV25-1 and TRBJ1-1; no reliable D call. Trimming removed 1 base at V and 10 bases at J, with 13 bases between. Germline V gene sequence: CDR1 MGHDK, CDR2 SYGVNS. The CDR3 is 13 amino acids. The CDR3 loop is CASSESGIDLAFF. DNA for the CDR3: TGTGCCAGCAGTGAATCAGGAATAGATCTAGCTTTCTTT. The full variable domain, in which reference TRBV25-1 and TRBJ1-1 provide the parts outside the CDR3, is EADIYQTPRYLVIGTGKKITLECSQTMGHDKMYWYQQDPGMELHLIHYSYGVNSTEKGDLSSESTVSRIRTEHFPLTLESARPSHTSQYLCASSESGIDLAFFGQGTRLTVV.

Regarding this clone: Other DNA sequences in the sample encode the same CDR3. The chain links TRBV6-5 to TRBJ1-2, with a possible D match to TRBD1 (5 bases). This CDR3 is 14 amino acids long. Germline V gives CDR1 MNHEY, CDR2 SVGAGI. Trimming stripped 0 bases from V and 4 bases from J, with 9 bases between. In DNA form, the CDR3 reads TGTGCCAGCAGTTACTCGGGGCGAGCCTATGGCTACACCTTC. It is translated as CASSYSGRAYGYTF.

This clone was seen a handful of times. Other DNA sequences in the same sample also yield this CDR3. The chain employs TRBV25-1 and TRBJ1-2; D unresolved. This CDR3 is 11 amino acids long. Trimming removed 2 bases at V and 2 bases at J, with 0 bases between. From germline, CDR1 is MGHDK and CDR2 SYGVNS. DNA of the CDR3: TGTGCCAGCAGTGAAAACTATGGCTACACCTTC. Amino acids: CASSENYGYTF.

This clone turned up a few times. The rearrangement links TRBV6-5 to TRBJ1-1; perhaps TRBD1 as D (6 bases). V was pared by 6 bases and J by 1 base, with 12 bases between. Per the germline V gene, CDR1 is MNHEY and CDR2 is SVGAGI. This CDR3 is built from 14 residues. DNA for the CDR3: TGTGCCAGCAGCCGACAGGAAACGAACACTGAAGCTTTCTTT. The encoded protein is CASSRQETNTEAFF.

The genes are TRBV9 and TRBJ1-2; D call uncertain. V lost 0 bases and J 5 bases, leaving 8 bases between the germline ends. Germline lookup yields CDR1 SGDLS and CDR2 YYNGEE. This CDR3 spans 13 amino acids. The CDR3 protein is CASSVDGTYGYTF. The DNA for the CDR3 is TGTGCCAGCAGCGTAGACGGAACTTATGGCTACACCTTC. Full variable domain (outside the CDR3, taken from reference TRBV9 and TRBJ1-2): DSGVTQTPKHLITATGQRVTLRCSPRSGDLSVYWYQQSLDQGLQFLIQYYNGEERAKGNILERFSAQQFPDLHSELNLSSLELGDSALYFCASSVDGTYGYTFGSGTRLTVV.

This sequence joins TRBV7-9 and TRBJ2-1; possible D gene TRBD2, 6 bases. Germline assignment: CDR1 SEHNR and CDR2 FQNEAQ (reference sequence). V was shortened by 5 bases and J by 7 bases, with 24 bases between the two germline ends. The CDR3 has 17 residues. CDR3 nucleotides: TGTGCCAGCAGCCTGGGGTCGTGGCGGGACGCTCTAAATGAGCAGTTCTTC. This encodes CASSLGSWRDALNEQFF.

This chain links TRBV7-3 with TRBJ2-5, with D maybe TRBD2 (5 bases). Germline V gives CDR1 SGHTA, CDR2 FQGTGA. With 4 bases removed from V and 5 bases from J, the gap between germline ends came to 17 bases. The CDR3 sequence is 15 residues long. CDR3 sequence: CASSSLGVGGETQYF. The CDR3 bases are TGTGCCAGCAGCTCCCTCGGGGTGGGCGGGGAGACCCAGTACTTC.

The chain's CDR3 is CSVRTGAGELFF. The CDR3 nucleotides are TGCAGCGTTCGCACAGGGGCCGGGGAGCTGTTTTTT. The chain carries TRBV29-1 and TRBJ2-2; 7 nucleotides line up with TRBD1. The germline V gene has CDR1 SQVTM and CDR2 ANQGSEA. CDR3 length: 12 residues. V was pared by 5 bases and J by 6 bases, with 3 bases of the junction left unmatched.

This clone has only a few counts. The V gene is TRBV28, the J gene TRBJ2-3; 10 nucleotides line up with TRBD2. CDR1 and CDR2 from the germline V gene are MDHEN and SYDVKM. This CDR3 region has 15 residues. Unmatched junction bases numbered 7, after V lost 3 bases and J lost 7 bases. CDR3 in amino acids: CASSFGAGGPHTQYF. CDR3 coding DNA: TGTGCCAGCAGTTTCGGAGCGGGGGGGCCCCATACGCAGTATTTT.

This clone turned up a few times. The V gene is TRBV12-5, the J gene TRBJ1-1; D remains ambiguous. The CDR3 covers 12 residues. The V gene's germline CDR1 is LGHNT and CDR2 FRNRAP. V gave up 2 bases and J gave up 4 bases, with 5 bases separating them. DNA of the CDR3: TGTGCTAGTGGTTTGACGGGCACTGAAGCTTTCTTT. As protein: CASGLTGTEAFF.